This T cell receptor beta chain was recovered during a study of T cell responses to AZD1222 COVID-19 vaccine. Sequencing was performed with immunoSEQ multiplex PCR; in TCRdb, only in-frame clones are kept and a portion is missing. Here the sample spans some 130,000 clones, about nine tenths being singletons. V shed 0 bases and J shed 5 bases, with 8 bases lying between them. This CDR3 is 13 amino acids long. The germline gives CDR1 GTSNPN, CDR2 SVGIG (reference sequence). To note about this clone: The same CDR3 can be traced to other DNA sequences in this sample.

Sequences were derived from peripheral blood, sampled on day 0 of AZD1222 vaccination. This clonotype originated in an adult in good health. V is TRBV30 and J is TRBJ1-3; no definite D call. CDR3: CAWSVNGRNTIYF. The CDR3 nucleotides read TGTGCCTGGAGTGTAAACGGGCGAAACACCATATATTTT.